This T cell receptor (beta chain) was sequenced in a study of shared clonotypes between healthy human individuals. Study context: Each donor had three CD4 naive, three CD4 memory, two CD8 naive and one CD8 memory plate. Study-level findings and limits: The study sampled only blood, and tissue repertoires likely differ.

Per the germline V gene, CDR1 is SGHRS and CDR2 is YFSETQ. This CDR3 region has 15 residues. Between the trimmed V and J ends, which lost 1 base and 2 bases, there was a span of 9 bases. Sorted-subset replicate PCRs used approximately 180 ng of genomic DNA. This amount corresponded to approximately 30,000 T cell genomes. Produced via immunoSEQ multiplex PCR; TCRdb's table is partial and in-frame only. The sample includes roughly 2,300,000 clones, 85% to 95% of them seen just once. As regards this clone: Its target is not known.

This chain joins TRBV5-1 and TRBJ1-4; D is unresolved. Material: naive CD4+ T cells from PBMCs. The subset denotes: CD45RA+ positively selected. The clonotype comes from a man aged 18 to 35 in good health. Some clones in this sample may be carry-over from other donors' samples. The CDR3 here is CASSLLGQTNEKLFF. The CDR3 nucleotides read TGCGCCAGCAGCTTGTTGGGTCAGACTAATGAAAAACTGTTTTTT.